One sample yielded the 3 T cell receptor beta chains listed below, sequenced in a study of T cell changes during pregnancy in multiple sclerosis. Generated by immunoSEQ multiplex PCR, the TCRdb table keeps only in-frame clones and is missing some. The data show 83,000 or so clones, 85% to 95% seen once. The sample was peripheral blood, taken after pregnancy. These receptors all come from a female donor in good health, enrolled as a control in a pregnancy study.

The J gene is TRBJ2-7, the V gene TRBV18, with 10 bases matching TRBD2. CDR1 KGHSH and CDR2 LQKENI come from the germline V gene. V trimming: 3 bases; J trimming: 3 bases; junction bases outside the gene matches: 8. This CDR3 spans 16 amino acids. CDR3 in amino acids: CASSPSGTSAYYEQYF. The CDR3 bases are TGTGCCAGCTCACCCTCCGGGACTAGCGCTTACTACGAGCAGTACTTC.

This rearrangement joins TRBV5-6 to TRBJ2-7; the match to TRBD2 covers 11 bases. The trim removed 2 bases at V and 3 bases at J, leaving 10 bases unmatched. The CDR3 runs 17 residues. Germline lookup yields CDR1 SGHDT and CDR2 YYEEEE. In DNA form, the CDR3 reads TGTGCCAGCAGCTTTATGCTAGCGGGAGGCCAGGTCTACGAGCAGTACTTC. This gives the protein CASSFMLAGGQVYEQYF. Variable domain in full (rest from reference TRBV5-6 and TRBJ2-7): DAGVTQSPTHLIKTRGQQVTLRCSPKSGHDTVSWYQQALGQGPQFIFQYYEEEERQRGNFPDRFSGHQFPNYSSELNVNALLLGDSALYLCASSFMLAGGQVYEQYFGPGTRLTVT.

This rearrangement joins TRBV5-1 to TRBJ1-1; 7 positions agree with TRBD1. CDR1 is SGHRS and CDR2 is YFSETQ in the germline V gene. The CDR3 extends over 14 amino acids. The V segment lost 0 bases and the J segment 7 bases; nucleotides outside the gene matches: 6. The CDR3 reads CASSLARGPVEAFF. The CDR3 nucleotides read TGCGCCAGCAGCTTGGCTAGGGGGCCAGTTGAAGCTTTCTTT.